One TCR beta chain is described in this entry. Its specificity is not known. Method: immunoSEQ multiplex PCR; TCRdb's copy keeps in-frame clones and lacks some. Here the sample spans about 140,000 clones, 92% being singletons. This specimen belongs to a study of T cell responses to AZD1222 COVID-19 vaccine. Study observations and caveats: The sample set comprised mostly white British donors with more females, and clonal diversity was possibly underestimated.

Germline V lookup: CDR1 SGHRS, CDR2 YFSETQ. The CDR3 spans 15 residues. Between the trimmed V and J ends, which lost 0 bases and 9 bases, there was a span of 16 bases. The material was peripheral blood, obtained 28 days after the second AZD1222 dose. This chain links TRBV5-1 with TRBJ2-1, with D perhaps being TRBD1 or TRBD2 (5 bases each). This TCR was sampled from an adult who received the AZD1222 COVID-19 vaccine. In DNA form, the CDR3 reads TGCGCCAGCAGCTTGGGCGACGGGGCCGGCAGTGAGCAGTTCTTC. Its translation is CASSLGDGAGSEQFF.